What follows describes a single TCR beta chain. Its antigen remains unidentified. The data are from a study of Tregs in tolerant kidney transplant recipients. Notes on the study in general: Antigen-driven expansion was suggested because donor-specific Tregs expanded more than all Tregs in tolerant patients. Validation in larger populations is needed because few patients were studied.

Sequenced by immunoSEQ multiplex PCR; TCRdb stores in-frame clones only, minus some. Here the sample spans some 74,000 clones, more than 85% being singletons. The CDR3 covers 11 residues. CDR1 is SGHTS, CDR2 YDEGEE, per germline. V was clipped by 3 bases and J by 5 bases, with 6 bases between them. Unstimulated Tregs (CD4+CD25+CD127-) and CD4+CD25- non-Tregs were sorted from PBMCs. The sequencing used Tregs from blood, collected before the transplant. The sequence derives from a human donor who received a combined kidney and bone marrow transplant. J is TRBJ2-7 and V is TRBV5-8; no definite D call. CDR3 nucleotide sequence: TGTGCCAGCAGCTCCCACGACGAGCAGTACTTC. Protein sequence: CASSSHDEQYF.